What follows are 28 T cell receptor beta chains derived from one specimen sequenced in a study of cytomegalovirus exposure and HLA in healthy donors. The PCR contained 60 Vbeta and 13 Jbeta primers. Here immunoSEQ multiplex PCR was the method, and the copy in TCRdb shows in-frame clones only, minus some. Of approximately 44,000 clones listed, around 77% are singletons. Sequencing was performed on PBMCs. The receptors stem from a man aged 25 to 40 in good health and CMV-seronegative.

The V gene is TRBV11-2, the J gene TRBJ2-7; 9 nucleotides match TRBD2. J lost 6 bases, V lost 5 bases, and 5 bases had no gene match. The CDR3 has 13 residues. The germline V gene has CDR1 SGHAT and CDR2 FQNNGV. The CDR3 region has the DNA TGTGCCAGCAGCGCAGGACTAGCGAGCGAGCAGTACTTC. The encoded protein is CASSAGLASEQYF.

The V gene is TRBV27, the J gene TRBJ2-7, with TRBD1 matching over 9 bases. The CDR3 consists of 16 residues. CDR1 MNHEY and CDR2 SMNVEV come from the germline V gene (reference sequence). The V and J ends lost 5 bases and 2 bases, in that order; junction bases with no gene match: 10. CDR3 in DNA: TGTGCCAGCAGTCCAAGGCCGGGACAGGGACCCTACGAGCAGTACTTC. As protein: CASSPRPGQGPYEQYF.

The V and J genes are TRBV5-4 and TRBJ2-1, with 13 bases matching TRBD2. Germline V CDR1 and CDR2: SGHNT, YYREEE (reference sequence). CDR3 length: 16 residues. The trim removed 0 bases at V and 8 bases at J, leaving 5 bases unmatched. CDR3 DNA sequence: TGTGCCAGCAGCTTGGCACTAGCGGGAGGGTTCGATGAGCAGTTCTTC. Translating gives CASSLALAGGFDEQFF.

The CDR3 region has the DNA TGTGCCAGCAGCTTAGTGGACACCGGGTACGAGCAGTACTTC. Amino acid sequence: CASSLVDTGYEQYF. This chain joins TRBV7-6 and TRBJ2-7, with D maybe TRBD1 (5 bases). The V and J ends lost 1 base and 4 bases respectively, with 11 bases between them. Germline assignment: CDR1 SGHVS and CDR2 FNYEAQ. The CDR3 spans 14 residues.

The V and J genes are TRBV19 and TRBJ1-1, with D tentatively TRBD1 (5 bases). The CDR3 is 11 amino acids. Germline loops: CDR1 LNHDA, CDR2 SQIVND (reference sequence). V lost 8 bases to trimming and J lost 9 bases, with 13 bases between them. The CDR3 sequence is CASHFGAKAFF. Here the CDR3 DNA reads TGTGCCAGTCACTTTGGGGCCAAAGCTTTCTTT.

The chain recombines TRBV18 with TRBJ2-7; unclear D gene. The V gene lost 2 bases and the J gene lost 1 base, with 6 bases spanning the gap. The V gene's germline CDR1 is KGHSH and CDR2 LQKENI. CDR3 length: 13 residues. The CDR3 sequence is CASSPANSYEQYF. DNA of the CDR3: TGTGCCAGCTCACCAGCGAATTCCTACGAGCAGTACTTC.

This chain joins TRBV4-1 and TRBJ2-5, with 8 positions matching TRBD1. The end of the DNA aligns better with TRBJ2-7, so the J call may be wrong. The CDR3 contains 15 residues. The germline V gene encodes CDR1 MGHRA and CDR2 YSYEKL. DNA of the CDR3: TGCGCCAGCAGCCAAGTTCAGGGGGCAGTGGACGAGCAGTACTTC. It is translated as CASSQVQGAVDEQYF.

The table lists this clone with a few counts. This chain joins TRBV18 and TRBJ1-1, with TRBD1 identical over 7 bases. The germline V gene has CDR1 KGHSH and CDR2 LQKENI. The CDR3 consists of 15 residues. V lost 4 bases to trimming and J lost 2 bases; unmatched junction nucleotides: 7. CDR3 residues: CASSLAGTDNTEAFF. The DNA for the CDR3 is TGTGCCAGCTCACTAGCCGGGACAGACAACACTGAAGCTTTCTTT.

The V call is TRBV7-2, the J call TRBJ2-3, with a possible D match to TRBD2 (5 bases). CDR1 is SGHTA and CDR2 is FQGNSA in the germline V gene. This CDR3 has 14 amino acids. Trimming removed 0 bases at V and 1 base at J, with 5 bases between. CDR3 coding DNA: TGTGCCAGCAGCTTAGCGGGAGGCACAGATACGCAGTATTTT. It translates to CASSLAGGTDTQYF.

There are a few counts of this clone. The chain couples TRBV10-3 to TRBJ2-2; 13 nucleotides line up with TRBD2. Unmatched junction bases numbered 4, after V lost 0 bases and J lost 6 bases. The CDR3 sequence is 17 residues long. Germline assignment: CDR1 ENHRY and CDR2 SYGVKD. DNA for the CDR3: TGTGCCATCAGTGAGTCAGGACTAGCGGGGGTTCCCGGGGAGCTGTTTTTT. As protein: CAISESGLAGVPGELFF.

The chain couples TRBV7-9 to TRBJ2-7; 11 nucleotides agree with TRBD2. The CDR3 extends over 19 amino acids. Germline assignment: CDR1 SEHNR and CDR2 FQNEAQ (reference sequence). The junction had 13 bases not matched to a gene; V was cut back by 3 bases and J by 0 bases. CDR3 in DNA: TGTGCCAGCAGCTTCGGGGGCCCAGGGACTAGCGGTAGCTCCTACGAGCAGTACTTC. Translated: CASSFGGPGTSGSSYEQYF.

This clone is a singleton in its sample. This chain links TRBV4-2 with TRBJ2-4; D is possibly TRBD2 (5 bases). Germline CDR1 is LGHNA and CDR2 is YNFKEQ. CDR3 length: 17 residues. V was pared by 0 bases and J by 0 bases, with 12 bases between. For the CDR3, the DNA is TGTGCCAGCAGCCAAGAGGGGTGGGGAGTAGCCAAAAACATTCAGTACTTC. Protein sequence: CASSQEGWGVAKNIQYF.

For the CDR3, the DNA is TGTGCCAGCAGCACCAACAGGGGAGATAGCGGGGAGCTGTTTTTT. Its protein product is CASSTNRGDSGELFF. The chain combines TRBV7-2 with TRBJ2-2, with 7 positions matching TRBD1. The CDR3 covers 15 residues. Germline CDR1 reads SGHTA; CDR2 reads FQGNSA. With 5 bases clipped from V and 7 bases from J, the junction kept 10 bases outside the gene matches. Combining the CDR3 with reference TRBV7-2 and TRBJ2-2 gives the whole variable domain GAGVSQSPSNKVTEKGKDVELRCDPISGHTALYWYRQSLGQGLEFLIYFQGNSAPDKSGLPSDRFSAERTGGSVSTLTIQRTQQEDSAVYLCASSTNRGDSGELFFGEGSRLTVL.

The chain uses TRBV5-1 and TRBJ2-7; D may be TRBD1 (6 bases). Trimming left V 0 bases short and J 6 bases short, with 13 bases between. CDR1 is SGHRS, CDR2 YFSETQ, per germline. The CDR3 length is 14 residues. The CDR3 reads CASSLAAGDGEQYF. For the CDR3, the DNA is TGCGCCAGCAGCTTGGCGGCAGGGGATGGCGAGCAGTACTTC.

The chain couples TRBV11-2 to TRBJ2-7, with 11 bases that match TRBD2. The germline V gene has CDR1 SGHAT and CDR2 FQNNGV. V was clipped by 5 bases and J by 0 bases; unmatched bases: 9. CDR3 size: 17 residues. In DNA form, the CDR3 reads TGTGCCAGCAGCAAGGCCGGGACTAGCGGAAGCTCCTACGAGCAGTACTTC. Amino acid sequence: CASSKAGTSGSSYEQYF.

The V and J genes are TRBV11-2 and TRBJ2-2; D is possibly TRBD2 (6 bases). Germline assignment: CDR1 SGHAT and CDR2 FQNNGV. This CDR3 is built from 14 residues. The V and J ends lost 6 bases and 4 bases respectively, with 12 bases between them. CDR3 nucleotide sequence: TGTGCCAGCAGTCGATATAGCGGCACCGGGGAGCTGTTTTTT. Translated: CASSRYSGTGELFF.

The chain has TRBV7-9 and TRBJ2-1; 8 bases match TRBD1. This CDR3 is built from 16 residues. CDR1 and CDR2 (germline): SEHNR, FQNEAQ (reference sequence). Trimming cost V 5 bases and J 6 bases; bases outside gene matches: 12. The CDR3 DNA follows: TGTGCCAGCAGCCCAGGGGGCAGGGGGATTAGCAATGAGCAGTTCTTC. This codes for CASSPGGRGISNEQFF. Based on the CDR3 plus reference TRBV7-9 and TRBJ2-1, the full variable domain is DTGVSQNPRHKITKRGQNVTFRCDPISEHNRLYWYRQTLGQGPEFLTYFQNEAQLEKSRLLSDRFSAERPKGSFSTLEIQRTEQGDSAMYLCASSPGGRGISNEQFFGPGTRLTVL.

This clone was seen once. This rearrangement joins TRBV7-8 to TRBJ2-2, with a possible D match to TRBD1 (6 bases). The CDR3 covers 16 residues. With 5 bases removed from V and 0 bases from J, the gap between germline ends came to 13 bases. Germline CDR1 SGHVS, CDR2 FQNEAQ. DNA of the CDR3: TGTGCCAGCAGCAAGACAGGATACACGAACACCGGGGAGCTGTTTTTT. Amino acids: CASSKTGYTNTGELFF. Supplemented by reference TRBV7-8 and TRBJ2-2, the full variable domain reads GAGVSQSPRYKVAKRGQDVALRCDPISGHVSLFWYQQALGQGPEFLTYFQNEAQLDKSGLPSDRFFAERPEGSVSTLKIQRTQQEDSAVYLCASSKTGYTNTGELFFGEGSRLTVL.

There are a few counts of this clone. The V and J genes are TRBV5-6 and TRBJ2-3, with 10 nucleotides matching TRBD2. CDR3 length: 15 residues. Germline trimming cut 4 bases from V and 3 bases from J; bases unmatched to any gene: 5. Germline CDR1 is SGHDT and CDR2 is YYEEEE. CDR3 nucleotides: TGTGCCAGCAGCGGTGGACTAGCGGCTACAGATACGCAGTATTTT. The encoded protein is CASSGGLAATDTQYF.

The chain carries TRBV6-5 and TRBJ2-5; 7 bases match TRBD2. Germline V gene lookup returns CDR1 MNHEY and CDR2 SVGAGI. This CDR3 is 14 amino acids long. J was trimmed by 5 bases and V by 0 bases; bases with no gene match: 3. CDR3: CASSYSRAGETQYF. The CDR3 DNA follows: TGTGCCAGCAGTTACTCGAGAGCGGGGGAGACCCAGTACTTC.

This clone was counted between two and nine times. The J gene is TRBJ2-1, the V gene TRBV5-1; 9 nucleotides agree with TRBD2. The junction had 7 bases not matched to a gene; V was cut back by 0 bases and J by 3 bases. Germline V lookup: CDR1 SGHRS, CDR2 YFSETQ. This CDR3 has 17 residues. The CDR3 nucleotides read TGCGCCAGCAGCTTGGCCTGGGGCGGGGGGGACTACAATGAGCAGTTCTTC. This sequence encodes CASSLAWGGGDYNEQFF.

The CDR3 nucleotides are TGTGCCAGCAGCACCAGACAGGGGAACTATGGCTACACCTTC. Encoded protein: CASSTRQGNYGYTF. This chain joins TRBV7-2 and TRBJ1-2; 8 bases are shared with TRBD1. J lost 2 bases, V lost 5 bases, and 4 bases had no gene match. The germline V gene encodes CDR1 SGHTA and CDR2 FQGNSA. The CDR3 extends over 14 amino acids.

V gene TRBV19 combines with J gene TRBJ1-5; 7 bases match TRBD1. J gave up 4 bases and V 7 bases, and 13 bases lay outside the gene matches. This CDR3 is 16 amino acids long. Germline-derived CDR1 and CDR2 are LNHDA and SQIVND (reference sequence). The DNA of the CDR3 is TGTGCCAGTACTCCAATTACAGGGGTTAGTAATCAGCCCCAGCATTTT. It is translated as CASTPITGVSNQPQHF.

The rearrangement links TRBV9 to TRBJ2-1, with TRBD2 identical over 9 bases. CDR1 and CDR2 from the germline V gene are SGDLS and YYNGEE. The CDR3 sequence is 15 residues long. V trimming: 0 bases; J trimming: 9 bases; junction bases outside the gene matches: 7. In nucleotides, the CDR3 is TGTGCCAGCAGCGTAGCCTCTAGCGGGAAAGGTGAGCAGTTCTTC. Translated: CASSVASSGKGEQFF.

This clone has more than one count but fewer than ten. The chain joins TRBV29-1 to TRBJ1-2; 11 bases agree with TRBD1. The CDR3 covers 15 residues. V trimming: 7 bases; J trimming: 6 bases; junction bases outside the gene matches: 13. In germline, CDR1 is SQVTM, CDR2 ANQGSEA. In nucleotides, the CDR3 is TGCAGCGCAAGCCCCGGGACAGGGGGGCTTAATGGCTACACCTTC. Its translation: CSASPGTGGLNGYTF.

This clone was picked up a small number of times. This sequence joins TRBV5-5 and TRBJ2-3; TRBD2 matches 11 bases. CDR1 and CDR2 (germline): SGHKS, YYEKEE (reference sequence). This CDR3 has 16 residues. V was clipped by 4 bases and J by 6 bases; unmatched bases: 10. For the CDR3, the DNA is TGTGCCAGCAGCCCTGACACCGGGACTAGCGGCGATACGCAGTATTTT. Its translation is CASSPDTGTSGDTQYF.

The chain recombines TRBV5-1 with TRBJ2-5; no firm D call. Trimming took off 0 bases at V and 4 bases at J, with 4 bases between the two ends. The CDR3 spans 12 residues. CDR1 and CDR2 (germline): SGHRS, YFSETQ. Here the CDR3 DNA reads TGCGCCAGCAGCTTGGCGGGAGAGACCCAGTACTTC. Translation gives CASSLAGETQYF. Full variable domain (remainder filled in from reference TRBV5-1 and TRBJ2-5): KAGVTQTPRYLIKTRGQQVTLSCSPISGHRSVSWYQQTPGQGLQFLFEYFSETQRNKGNFPGRFSGRQFSNSRSEMNVSTLELGDSALYLCASSLAGETQYFGPGTRLLVL.

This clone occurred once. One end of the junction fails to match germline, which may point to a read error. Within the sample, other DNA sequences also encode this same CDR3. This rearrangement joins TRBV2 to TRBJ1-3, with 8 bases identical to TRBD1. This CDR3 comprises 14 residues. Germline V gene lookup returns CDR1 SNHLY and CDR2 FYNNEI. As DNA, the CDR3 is TGCGCCAGCAGTTTGACAGGGGCTGGAAACACCATATATTTT. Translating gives CASSLTGAGNTIYF.